This T cell receptor (beta chain) is drawn from a study of T cell repertoires in cytomegalovirus infection. Background on the study: Both recently identified HLA-C-restricted and well-studied HLA-B-restricted CMV epitopes were used in the study. Signatures in public TCR beta sequences pointed to both CMV infection and matching HLA type.

Findings and limits, study-wide: Individuals carrying CMV plus the relevant HLA were identified by cumulative frequency of public TCR beta families. Within the response measured ex vivo, HLA-C-restricted CMV-specific TCR beta clonotypes were dominant.

In this sample, this clonotype turned up many times. Its matching antigen is unknown. Trimming removed 5 bases from V and 8 bases from J, with 16 bases in between. The CDR3 spans 14 residues. From germline, CDR1 is SGHTA and CDR2 FQGNSA. TCRdb re-derived calls from the reads in MiXCR, one entry per CDR3 protein. The sample includes approximately 1,000,000 distinct CDR3 sequences, about a third of them seen just once. The sequencing here drew on cultured CD8+ T cells from PBMCs, taken from culture after CMV antigen stimulation. The V call is TRBV7-2, the J call TRBJ2-4, with D perhaps TRBD1 or TRBD2 (6 bases each). This TCR was recovered from a human donor in good health (CMV status not recorded). Some clones in this sample may be carry-over from other donors' samples. The CDR3 DNA is TGTGCCAGCAGCCCTAGGGGGGAAAGGGACATTCAGTACTTC. Protein: CASSPRGERDIQYF.